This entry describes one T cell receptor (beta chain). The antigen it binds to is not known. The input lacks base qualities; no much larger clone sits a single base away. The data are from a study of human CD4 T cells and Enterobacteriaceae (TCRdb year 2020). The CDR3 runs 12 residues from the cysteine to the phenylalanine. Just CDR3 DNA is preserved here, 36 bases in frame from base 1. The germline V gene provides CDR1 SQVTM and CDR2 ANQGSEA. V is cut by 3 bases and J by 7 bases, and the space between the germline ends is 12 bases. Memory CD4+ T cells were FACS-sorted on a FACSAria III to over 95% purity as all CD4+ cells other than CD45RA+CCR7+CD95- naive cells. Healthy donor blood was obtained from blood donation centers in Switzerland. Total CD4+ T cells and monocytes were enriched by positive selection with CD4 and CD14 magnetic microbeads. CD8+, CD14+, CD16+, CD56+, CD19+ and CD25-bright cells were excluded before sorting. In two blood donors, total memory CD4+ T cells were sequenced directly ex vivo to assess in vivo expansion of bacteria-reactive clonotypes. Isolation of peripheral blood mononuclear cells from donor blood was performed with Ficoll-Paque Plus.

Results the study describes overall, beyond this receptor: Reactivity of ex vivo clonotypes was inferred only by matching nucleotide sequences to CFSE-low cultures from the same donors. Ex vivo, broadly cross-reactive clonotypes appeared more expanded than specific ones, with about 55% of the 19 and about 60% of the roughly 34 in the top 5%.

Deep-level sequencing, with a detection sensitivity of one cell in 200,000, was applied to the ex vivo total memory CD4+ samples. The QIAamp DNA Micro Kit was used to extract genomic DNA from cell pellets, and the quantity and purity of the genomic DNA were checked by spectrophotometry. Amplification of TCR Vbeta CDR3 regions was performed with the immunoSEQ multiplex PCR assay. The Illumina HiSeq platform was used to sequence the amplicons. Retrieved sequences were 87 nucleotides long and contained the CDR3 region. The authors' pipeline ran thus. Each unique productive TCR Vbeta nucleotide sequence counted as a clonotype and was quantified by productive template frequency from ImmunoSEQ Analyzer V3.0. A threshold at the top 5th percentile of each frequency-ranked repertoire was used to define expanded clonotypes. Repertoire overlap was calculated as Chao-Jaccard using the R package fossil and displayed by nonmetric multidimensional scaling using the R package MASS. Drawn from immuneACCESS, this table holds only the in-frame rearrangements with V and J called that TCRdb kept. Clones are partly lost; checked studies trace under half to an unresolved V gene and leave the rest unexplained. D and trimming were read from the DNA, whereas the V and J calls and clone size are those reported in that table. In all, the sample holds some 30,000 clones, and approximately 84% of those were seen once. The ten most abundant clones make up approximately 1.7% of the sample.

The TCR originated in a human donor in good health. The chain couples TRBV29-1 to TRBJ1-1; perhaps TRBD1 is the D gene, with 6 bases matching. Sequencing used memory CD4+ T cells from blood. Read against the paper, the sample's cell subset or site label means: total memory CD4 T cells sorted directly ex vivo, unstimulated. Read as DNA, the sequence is TGCAGCGTTGACCCTGGACAGCTTGAAGCTTTCTTT. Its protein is CSVDPGQLEAFF.